A single sample gave rise to the 5 T cell receptor beta chains below, sequenced in a study of blood T cell repertoires in COVID-19. Data came from immunoSEQ multiplex PCR; TCRdb stores just in-frame clones and leaves some out. The sample has approximately 300,000 clones, approximately 90% seen once; the top ten hold around 4%. Material for sequencing was peripheral blood. These TCRs come from a woman between 50 and 59 years old with active or convalescent COVID-19.

The rearrangement joins TRBV3-1 (or the pseudogene TRBV3-2) to TRBJ1-1; D is undetermined. Trimming left V 4 bases short and J 7 bases short, with 10 bases between. Germline V gene data show CDR1 as LGHDT and CDR2 as YNNKEL (reference sequence). The CDR3 runs to 12 residues. CDR3 coding DNA: TGTGCCAGCAGCCCCGCCGGTAATGAAGCTTTCTTT. As protein: CASSPAGNEAFF.

The V call is TRBV5-4, the J call TRBJ2-2; 7 bases align to TRBD2. This CDR3 has 16 residues. The junction had 6 bases not matched to a gene; V was cut back by 4 bases and J by 0 bases. The germline V gene has CDR1 SGHNT and CDR2 YYREEE (reference sequence). CDR3 amino acids: CASSHVAGTNTGELFF. Here the CDR3 DNA reads TGTGCCAGCAGCCATGTAGCGGGCACGAACACCGGGGAGCTGTTTTTT.

The chain couples TRBV5-5 to TRBJ2-1; perhaps TRBD1 as D (8 bases). The CDR3 extends over 15 amino acids. Germline V gene lookup returns CDR1 SGHKS and CDR2 YYEKEE (reference sequence). V lost 4 bases to trimming and J lost 6 bases, with 17 bases between them. This CDR3 reads CASSHDRGGGNEQFF. CDR3 DNA sequence: TGTGCCAGCAGCCACGACAGGGGAGGGGGCAATGAGCAGTTCTTC.

The rearrangement links TRBV20-1 to TRBJ2-5; 11 nucleotides agree with TRBD1. The ends lost 3 bases at V and 5 bases at J; junction bases unmatched: 11. This CDR3 comprises 16 residues. Germline assignment: CDR1 DFQATT and CDR2 SNEGSKA (reference sequence). This CDR3 reads CSASQGTGGNAETQYF. Here the CDR3 DNA reads TGCAGTGCTAGTCAGGGGACAGGGGGAAATGCGGAGACCCAGTACTTC.

The chain employs TRBV27 and TRBJ1-2; maybe TRBD1 (5 bases). The CDR3 is 13 residues long. The V and J ends lost 3 bases and 2 bases respectively, with 7 bases between them. Looked up from germline, CDR1 is MNHEY and CDR2 is SMNVEV (reference sequence). The CDR3 nucleotides are TGTGCCAGCAGTTTGGGGCAGAACTATGGCTACACCTTC. Protein sequence: CASSLGQNYGYTF.